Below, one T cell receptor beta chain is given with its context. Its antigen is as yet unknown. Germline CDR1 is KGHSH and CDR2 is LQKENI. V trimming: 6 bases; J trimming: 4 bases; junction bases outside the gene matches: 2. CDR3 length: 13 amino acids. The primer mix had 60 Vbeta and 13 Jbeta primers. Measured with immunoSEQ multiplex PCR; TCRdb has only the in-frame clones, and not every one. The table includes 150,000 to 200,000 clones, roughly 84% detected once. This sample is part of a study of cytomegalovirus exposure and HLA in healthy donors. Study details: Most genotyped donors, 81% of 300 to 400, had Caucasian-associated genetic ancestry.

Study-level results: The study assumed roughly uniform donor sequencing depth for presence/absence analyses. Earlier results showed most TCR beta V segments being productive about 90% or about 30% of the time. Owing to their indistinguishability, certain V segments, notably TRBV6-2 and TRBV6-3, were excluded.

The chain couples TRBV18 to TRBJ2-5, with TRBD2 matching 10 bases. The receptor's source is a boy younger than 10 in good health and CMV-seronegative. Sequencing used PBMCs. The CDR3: CASSRLAGETQYF. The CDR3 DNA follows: TGTGCCAGCTCGCGACTAGCGGGAGAGACCCAGTACTTC.